A single sample gave rise to the 9 T cell receptor beta chains below, sequenced in a study of CD8 T cells in ankylosing spondylitis. TCRdb passed the 5' RACE reads through MiXCR, listing each CDR3 protein once. The repertoire holds just under 95,000 distinct CDR3 sequences, with about 9% as singletons. Sequencing was performed on blood, either unsorted or a sorted T cell fraction (not recorded which). All receptors derive from a male donor with ankylosing spondylitis or in good health (not recorded which).

This clonotype was observed at least ten times. This chain links TRBV5-1 with TRBJ2-3; 8 bases agree with TRBD1. Per germline, CDR1 SGHRS and CDR2 YFSETQ. V trimming: 0 bases; J trimming: 5 bases; junction bases outside the gene matches: 5. The CDR3 runs 15 residues. The CDR3 DNA sequence: TGCGCCAGCAGCTTGGAGGGCAGGGGGCAAGATACGCAGTATTTT. Protein product: CASSLEGRGQDTQYF.

This clonotype was counted many times. V is TRBV29-1 and J is TRBJ1-2; 9 bases fit TRBD1. CDR1 and CDR2 (germline): SQVTM, ANQGSEA. Losses at the gene ends were 2 bases for V and 6 bases for J; bases not matched to a gene: 7. This CDR3 spans 14 amino acids. The CDR3 reads CSVEFVGQGHGYTF. CDR3 in DNA: TGCAGCGTTGAATTCGTGGGACAGGGCCATGGCTACACCTTC.

This clonotype was detected a few times. The rearrangement joins TRBV11-1 to TRBJ2-7; perhaps D is TRBD1 or TRBD2 (6 bases each). Per germline, CDR1 SGHAT and CDR2 FQDESV (reference sequence). The length of the CDR3 is 15 residues. The V gene lost 3 bases and the J gene lost 2 bases, with 14 bases spanning the gap. CDR3 sequence: CASSLGGGTPYEQYF. DNA for the CDR3: TGTGCCAGCAGCTTGGGGGGCGGAACCCCCTACGAGCAGTACTTC.

At least ten counts were recorded for this clonotype. The chain links TRBV30 to TRBJ1-2; D remains ambiguous. Trimming removed 3 bases from V and 4 bases from J, with 15 bases in between. This CDR3 contains 14 residues. CDR1 GTSNPN and CDR2 SVGIG come from the germline V gene (reference sequence). This CDR3 reads CAWSSKRGLYGYTF. DNA for the CDR3: TGTGCCTGGAGCTCCAAAAGAGGGCTCTATGGCTACACCTTC.

This clonotype appeared many times. The genes are TRBV28 and TRBJ2-3; perhaps D is TRBD1 or TRBD2 (6 bases each). The germline gives CDR1 MDHEN, CDR2 SYDVKM. Trimming shortened V by 3 bases and J by 5 bases, and 24 bases separated the two germline ends. CDR3 length: 18 amino acids. The CDR3 coding sequence is TGTGCCAGCAGTTTCACTAGGGGGGATACTCATCGAGGAGATACGCAGTATTTT. Residues: CASSFTRGDTHRGDTQYF.

This clonotype was seen at least ten times. The genes are TRBV5-1 and TRBJ2-7; 7 bases align to TRBD1. V trimming: 3 bases; J trimming: 5 bases; junction bases outside the gene matches: 8. Germline V gives CDR1 SGHRS, CDR2 YFSETQ. This CDR3 has 14 amino acids. The CDR3 DNA reads as TGCGCCAGCAGCTCGACAGGGAATCAGGACGAGCAGTACTTC. This codes for CASSSTGNQDEQYF.

Many counts were recorded for this clonotype. The rearrangement links TRBV5-1 to TRBJ1-1; 7 bases map to TRBD1. Germline assignment: CDR1 SGHRS and CDR2 YFSETQ. CDR3 length: 15 residues. V shed 4 bases and J 0 bases; nucleotides not matched to a gene: 6. The CDR3 DNA reads as TGCGCCAGCAGCCCGGGACAGAAGATGAACACTGAAGCTTTCTTT. This gives the protein CASSPGQKMNTEAFF.

This clonotype was found many times. This chain joins TRBV12-3 or TRBV12-4 and TRBJ2-2; D gene uncertain. The germline V and J ends were trimmed by 2 bases and 5 bases, with 9 bases remaining between them. The CDR3 loop spans 14 amino acids. CDR3 sequence: CASSLLVETGELFF. The DNA for the CDR3 is TGTGCCAGCAGTTTATTGGTTGAAACCGGGGAGCTGTTTTTT.

In this sample, this clonotype turned up many times. The gene calls are TRBV11-2 and TRBJ2-1; 9 positions match TRBD2. V trimming: 1 base; J trimming: 0 bases; junction bases outside the gene matches: 1. Looked up from germline, CDR1 is SGHAT and CDR2 is FQNNGV. This CDR3 region has 16 residues. The CDR3 loop reads CASSLVLAGSYNEQFF. In DNA form, the CDR3 reads TGTGCCAGCAGCTTAGTACTAGCGGGCTCCTACAATGAGCAGTTCTTC.